This T cell receptor beta chain was recovered during a study of blood T cell repertoires in COVID-19. Study as a whole: From the United States, Italy and Spain came samples of acute and convalescent COVID-19.

Original methodology: For nucleated cells, counts were estimated from reference gene primer amplification. Clones were sequenced by immunoSEQ multiplex PCR, and TCRdb holds only the in-frame ones, with some missing. From that table come the V and J calls and clone size; the DNA was used to work out D and trimming. The sample records fewer than 200,000 clones, roughly 76% being singletons. Germline V gene data show CDR1 as SGHRS and CDR2 as YFSETQ. Trimming pared 4 bases from V and 3 bases from J, leaving 14 bases between. This CDR3 has 14 residues. Seattle's cohort entered during active infection and was followed longitudinally.

Sequencing was done on a sample of peripheral blood. V gene TRBV5-1 combines with J gene TRBJ2-7, with D maybe TRBD1 (7 bases). The sequence came from a woman older than 75 with COVID-19, enrolled during active disease. The CDR3 reads CASSRGTESYEQYF. As DNA, the CDR3 is TGCGCCAGCAGCCGCGGGACAGAGAGCTACGAGCAGTACTTC.